Each of the 5 T cell receptor beta chains below was sequenced from the same sample in a study of T cell responses to AZD1222 COVID-19 vaccine. Only in-frame clones appear in the TCRdb table, and some are missing; sequencing was by immunoSEQ multiplex PCR. The sample includes around 70,000 clones, roughly 88% of them seen just once. The source was peripheral blood, collected on day 0 of AZD1222 vaccination. Receptor source: an adult in good health.

The DNA of the CDR3 is TGTGCCAGCAGCCGCGGACAGGGGGTGGGGGGCCAGCCCCAGCATTTT. It translates to CASSRGQGVGGQPQHF. The V call is TRBV3-1 (or the pseudogene TRBV3-2), the J call TRBJ1-5; 10 bases fit TRBD1. CDR1 LGHDT and CDR2 YNNKEL come from the germline V gene (reference sequence). V lost 4 bases and J lost 7; bases outside the gene matches: 10. The CDR3 sequence is 16 residues long.

This chain links TRBV7-3 with TRBJ1-1; weak D call: TRBD1 (5 bases). Trimming took off 5 bases at V and 7 bases at J, with 14 bases between the two ends. Germline V lookup: CDR1 SGHTA, CDR2 FQGTGA. The CDR3 is 13 amino acids. This chain's CDR3 is CASSPGSQGEAFF. Written as DNA, the CDR3 is TGTGCCAGCAGCCCCGGGAGCCAGGGTGAAGCTTTCTTT.

CDR3 protein: CASSPHKRTEAFF. CDR3 nucleotides: TGTGCCAGCAGCCCCCACAAGAGGACTGAAGCTTTCTTT. V gene TRBV28 combines with J gene TRBJ1-1; no clear D gene. Germline lookup yields CDR1 MDHEN and CDR2 SYDVKM. The CDR3 has 13 residues. Trimming removed 6 bases from V and 5 bases from J, with 13 bases in between.

This clone has a handful of counts. The chain links TRBV2 to TRBJ2-4; D not resolved. The CDR3 sequence is 16 residues long. The germline V gene has CDR1 SNHLY and CDR2 FYNNEI. V shed 2 bases and J shed 0 bases, with 11 bases lying between them. The CDR3 region has the DNA TGTGCCAGCAGTGAAAGCTCACTACTAGCCAAAAACATTCAGTACTTC. This gives the protein CASSESSLLAKNIQYF.

This clone was counted once. The V call is TRBV15, the J call TRBJ1-5; a possible D gene is TRBD1 (6 bases). This CDR3 comprises 14 residues. Germline V gives CDR1 LNHNV, CDR2 YYDKDF (reference sequence). V was pared by 5 bases and J by 4 bases, with 12 bases between. CDR3 nucleotides: TGTGCCACCAGCGCGACAACAGGGAATCAGCCCCAGCATTTT. The encoded protein is CATSATTGNQPQHF. The full variable domain, rest sourced from reference TRBV15 and TRBJ1-5, is DAMVIQNPRYQVTQFGKPVTLSCSQTLNHNVMYWYQQKSSQAPKLLFHYYDKDFNNEADTPDNFQSRRPNTSFCFLDIRSPGLGDTAMYLCATSATTGNQPQHFGDGTRLSIL.